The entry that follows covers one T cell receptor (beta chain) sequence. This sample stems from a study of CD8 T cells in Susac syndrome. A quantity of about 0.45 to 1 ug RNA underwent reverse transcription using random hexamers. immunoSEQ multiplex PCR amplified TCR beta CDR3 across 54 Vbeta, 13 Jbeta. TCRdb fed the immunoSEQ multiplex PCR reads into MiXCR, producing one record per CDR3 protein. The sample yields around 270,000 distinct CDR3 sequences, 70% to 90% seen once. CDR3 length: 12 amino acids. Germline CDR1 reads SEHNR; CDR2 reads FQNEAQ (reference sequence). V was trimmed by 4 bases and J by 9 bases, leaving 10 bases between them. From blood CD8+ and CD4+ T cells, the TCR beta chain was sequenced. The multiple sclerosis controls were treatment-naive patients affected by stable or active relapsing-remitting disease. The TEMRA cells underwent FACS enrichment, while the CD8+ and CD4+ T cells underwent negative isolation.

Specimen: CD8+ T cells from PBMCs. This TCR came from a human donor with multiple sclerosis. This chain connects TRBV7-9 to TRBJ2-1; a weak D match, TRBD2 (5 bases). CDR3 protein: CASSSREGEQFF. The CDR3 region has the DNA TGTGCCAGCAGCTCGAGGGAAGGTGAGCAGTTCTTC. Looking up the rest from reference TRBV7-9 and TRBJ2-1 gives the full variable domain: DTGVSQNPRHKITKRGQNVTFRCDPISEHNRLYWYRQTLGQGPEFLTYFQNEAQLEKSRLLSDRFSAERPKGSFSTLEIQRTEQGDSAMYLCASSSREGEQFFGPGTRLTVL.